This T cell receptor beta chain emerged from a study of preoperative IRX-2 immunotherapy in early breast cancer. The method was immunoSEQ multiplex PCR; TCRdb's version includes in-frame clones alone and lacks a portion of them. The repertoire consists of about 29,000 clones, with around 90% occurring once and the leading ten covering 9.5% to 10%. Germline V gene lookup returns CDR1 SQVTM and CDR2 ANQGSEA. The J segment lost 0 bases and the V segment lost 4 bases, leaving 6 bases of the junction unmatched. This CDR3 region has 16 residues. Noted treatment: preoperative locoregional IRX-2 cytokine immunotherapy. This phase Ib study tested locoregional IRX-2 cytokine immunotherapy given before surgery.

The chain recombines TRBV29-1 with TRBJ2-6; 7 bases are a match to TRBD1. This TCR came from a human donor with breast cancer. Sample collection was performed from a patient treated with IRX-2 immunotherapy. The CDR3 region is CSVVGTAVSGANVLTF. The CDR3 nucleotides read TGCAGCGTTGTTGGGACAGCTGTCTCTGGGGCCAACGTCCTGACTTTC.